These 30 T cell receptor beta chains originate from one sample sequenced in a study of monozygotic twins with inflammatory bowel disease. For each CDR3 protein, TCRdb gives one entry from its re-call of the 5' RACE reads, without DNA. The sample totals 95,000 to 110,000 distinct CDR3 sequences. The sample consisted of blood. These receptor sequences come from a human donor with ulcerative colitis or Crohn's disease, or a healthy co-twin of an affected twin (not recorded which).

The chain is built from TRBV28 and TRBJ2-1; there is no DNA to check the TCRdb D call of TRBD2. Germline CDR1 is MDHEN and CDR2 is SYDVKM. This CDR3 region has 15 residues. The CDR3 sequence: CASSLLSGIYNEQFF.

The CDR3 spells CASSLVGQEKLFF. The gene calls are TRBV5-5 and TRBJ1-4; the TCRdb D gene call, TRBD1, has no DNA to confirm it. This CDR3 has 13 amino acids. Germline V gene lookup returns CDR1 SGHKS and CDR2 YYEKEE (reference sequence).

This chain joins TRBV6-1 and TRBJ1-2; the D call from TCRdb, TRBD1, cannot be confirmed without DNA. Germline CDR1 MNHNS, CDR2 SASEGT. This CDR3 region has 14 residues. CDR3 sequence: CASSETERGYGYTF.

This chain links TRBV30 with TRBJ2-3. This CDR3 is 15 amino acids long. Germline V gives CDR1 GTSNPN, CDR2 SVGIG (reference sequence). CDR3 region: CAWSVGRPSTDTQYF.

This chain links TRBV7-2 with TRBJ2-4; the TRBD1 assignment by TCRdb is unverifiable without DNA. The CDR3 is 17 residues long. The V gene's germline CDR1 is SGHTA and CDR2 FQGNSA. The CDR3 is CASSLAPGTLAKNIQYF. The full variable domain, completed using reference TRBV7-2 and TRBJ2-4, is GAGVSQSPSNKVTEKGKDVELRCDPISGHTALYWYRQSLGQGLEFLIYFQGNSAPDKSGLPSDRFSAERTGGSVSTLTIQRTQQEDSAVYLCASSLAPGTLAKNIQYFGAGTRLSVL.

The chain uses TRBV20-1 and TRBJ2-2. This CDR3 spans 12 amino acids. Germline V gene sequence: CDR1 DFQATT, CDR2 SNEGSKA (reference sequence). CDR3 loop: CSGQPYTGELFF.

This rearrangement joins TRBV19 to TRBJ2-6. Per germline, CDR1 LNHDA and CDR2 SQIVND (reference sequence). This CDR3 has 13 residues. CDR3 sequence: CATRVNGANVLTF.

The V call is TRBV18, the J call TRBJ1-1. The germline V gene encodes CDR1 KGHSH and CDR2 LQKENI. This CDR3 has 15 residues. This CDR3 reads CASSPLLGRNTEAFF.

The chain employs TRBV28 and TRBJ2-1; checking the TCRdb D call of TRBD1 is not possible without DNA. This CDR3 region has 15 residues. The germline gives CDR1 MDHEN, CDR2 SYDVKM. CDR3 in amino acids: CASIGSGSAPREQFF.

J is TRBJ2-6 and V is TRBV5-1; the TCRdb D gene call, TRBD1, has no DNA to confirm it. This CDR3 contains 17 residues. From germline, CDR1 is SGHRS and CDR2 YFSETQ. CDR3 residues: CASSLVQGTFGANVLTF.

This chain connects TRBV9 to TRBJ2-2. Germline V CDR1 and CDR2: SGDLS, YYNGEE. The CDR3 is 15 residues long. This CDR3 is CASRRSRANTGELFF.

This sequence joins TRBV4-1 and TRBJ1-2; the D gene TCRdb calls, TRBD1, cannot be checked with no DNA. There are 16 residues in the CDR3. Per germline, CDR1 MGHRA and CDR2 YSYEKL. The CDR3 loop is CASSQVLGGRYYGYTF.

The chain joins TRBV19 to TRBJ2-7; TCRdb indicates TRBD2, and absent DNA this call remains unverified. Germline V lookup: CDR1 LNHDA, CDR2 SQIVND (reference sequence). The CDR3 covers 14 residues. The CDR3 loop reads CASSILAWGNEQYF.

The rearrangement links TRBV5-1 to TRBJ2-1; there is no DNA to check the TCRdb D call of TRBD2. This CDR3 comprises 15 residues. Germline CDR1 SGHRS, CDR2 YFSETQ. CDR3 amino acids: CASTQTSGRQNEQFF.

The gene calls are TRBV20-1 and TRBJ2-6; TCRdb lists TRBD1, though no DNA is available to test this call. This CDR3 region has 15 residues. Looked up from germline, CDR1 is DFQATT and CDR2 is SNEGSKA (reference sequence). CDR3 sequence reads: CSAPLIGSGANVLTF.

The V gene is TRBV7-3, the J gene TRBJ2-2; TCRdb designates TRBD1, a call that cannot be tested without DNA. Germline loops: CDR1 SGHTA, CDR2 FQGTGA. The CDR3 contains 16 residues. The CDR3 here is CASSSFGTGNTGELFF.

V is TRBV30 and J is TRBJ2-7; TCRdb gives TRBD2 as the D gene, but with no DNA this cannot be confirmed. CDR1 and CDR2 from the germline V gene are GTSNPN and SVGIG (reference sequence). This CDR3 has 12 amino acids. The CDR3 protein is CAWRRLADEQYF.

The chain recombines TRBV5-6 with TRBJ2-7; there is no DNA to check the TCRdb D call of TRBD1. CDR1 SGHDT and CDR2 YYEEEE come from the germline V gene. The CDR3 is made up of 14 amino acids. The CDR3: CASSLYRGGYEQYF.

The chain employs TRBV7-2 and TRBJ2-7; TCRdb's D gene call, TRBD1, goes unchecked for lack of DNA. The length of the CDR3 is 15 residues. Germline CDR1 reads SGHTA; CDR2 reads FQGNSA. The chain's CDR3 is CASSLTTGVLYEQYF.

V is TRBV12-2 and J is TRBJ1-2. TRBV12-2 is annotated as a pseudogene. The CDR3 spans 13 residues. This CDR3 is CASRFSGFYGYTF.

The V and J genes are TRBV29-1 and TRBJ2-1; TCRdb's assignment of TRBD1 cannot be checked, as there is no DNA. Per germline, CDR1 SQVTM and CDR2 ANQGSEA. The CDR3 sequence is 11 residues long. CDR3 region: CSVRTGLEQFF.

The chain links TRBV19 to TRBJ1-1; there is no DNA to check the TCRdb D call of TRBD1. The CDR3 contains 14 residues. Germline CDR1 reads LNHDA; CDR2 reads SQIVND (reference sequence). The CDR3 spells CASSISRGHTEAFF.

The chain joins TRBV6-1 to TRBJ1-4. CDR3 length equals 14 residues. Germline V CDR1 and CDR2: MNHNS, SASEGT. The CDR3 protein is CASSEGRGNEKLFF.

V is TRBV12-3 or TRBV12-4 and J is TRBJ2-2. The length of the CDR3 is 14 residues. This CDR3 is CASRNRQTTGELFF.

The CDR3 sequence: CASSPSGQGSGPGANVLTF. The chain has TRBV18 and TRBJ2-6; TCRdb selects TRBD1, and the lack of DNA leaves this call unchecked. The CDR3 extends over 19 amino acids. The germline V gene has CDR1 KGHSH and CDR2 LQKENI.

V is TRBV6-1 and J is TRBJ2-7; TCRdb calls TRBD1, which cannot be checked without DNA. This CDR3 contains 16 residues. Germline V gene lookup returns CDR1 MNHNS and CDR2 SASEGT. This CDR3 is CASMGTGGFLFYEQYF.

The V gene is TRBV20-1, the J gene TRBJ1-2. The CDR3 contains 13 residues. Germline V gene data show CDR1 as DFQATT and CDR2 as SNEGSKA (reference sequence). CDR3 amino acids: CSAKLGLNYGYTF.

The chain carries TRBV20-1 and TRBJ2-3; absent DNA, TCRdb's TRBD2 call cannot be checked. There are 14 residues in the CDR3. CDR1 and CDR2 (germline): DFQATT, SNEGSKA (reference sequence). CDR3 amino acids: CSARVAGGLDTQYF.

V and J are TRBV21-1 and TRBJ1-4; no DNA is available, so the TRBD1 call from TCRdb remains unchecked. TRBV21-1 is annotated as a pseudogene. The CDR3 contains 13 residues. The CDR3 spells CATQAGASEKLFF.

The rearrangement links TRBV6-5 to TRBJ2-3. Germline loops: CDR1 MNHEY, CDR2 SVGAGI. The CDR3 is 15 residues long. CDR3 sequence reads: CASSYSSRNTDTQYF.